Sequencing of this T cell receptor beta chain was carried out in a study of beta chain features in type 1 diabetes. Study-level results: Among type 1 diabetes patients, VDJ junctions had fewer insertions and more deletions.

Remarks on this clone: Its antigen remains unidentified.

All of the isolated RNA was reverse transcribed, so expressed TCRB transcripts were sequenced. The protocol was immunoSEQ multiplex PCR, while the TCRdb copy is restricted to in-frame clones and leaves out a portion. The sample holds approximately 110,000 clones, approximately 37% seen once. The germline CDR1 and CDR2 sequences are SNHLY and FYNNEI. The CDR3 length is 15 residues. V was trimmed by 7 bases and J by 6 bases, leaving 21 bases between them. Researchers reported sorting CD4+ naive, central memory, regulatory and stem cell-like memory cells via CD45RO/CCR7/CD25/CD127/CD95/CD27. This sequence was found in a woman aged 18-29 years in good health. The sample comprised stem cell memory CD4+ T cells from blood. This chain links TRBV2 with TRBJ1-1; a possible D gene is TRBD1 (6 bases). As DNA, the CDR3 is TGTGCCAGCAAAGATCCCTCAGGGGTGAGGGCTGAAGCTTTCTTT. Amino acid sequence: CASKDPSGVRAEAFF.